Listed here are 2 T cell receptor beta chains from one sample, sequenced in a study of human T cells and chemical hapten exposure. The library labeled individual cDNA molecules by adding unique molecular identifiers to them. TCRdb itself ran the reads through MiXCR, one entry per CDR3 protein. The sample holds 120,000 or so distinct CDR3 sequences, less than 10% seen once. The total RNA was obtained from whole blood that was not fractionated. Sequencing was done on a sample of whole blood. The receptors were sampled from a human donor in good health. Some clones in this sample may be carry-over from other donors' samples.

This clonotype has only a few counts. The chain recombines TRBV3-1 with TRBJ2-3; D could derive from TRBD1 or TRBD2 (6 bases each). CDR3 length equals 18 residues. Per germline, CDR1 LGHDT and CDR2 YNNKEL (reference sequence). With 3 bases removed from V and 2 bases from J, the gap between germline ends came to 21 bases. The CDR3 bases are TGTGCCAGCAGCCATCTCCCCTTGAACAGGGACTTCACAGATACGCAGTATTTT. It specifies CASSHLPLNRDFTDTQYF.

This clonotype was found many times. The CDR3 DNA follows: TGCAGCGGATCCGGGACAGAAATGTACAATGAGCAGTTCTTC. Its translation: CSGSGTEMYNEQFF. This sequence joins TRBV29-1 and TRBJ2-1; 7 bases are a match to TRBD1. CDR1 is SQVTM and CDR2 is ANQGSEA in the germline V gene. There are 14 residues in the CDR3. The J segment lost 4 bases and the V segment lost 7 bases, leaving 10 bases of the junction unmatched.